The 2 T cell receptor beta chains presented below share a single source sample, sequenced in a study of identical twins. TCRdb analysed the 5' RACE reads with MiXCR anew, one entry per CDR3 protein. The table has hundreds of thousands of distinct CDR3 sequences, roughly 6.2% seen once. The sample consisted of naive T cells sorted from blood. These TCRs come from a man between 18 and 35 years old in good health.

This clonotype showed up just once. For the CDR3, the DNA is TGTGCCAGCAGAAAAAAAGGGGGACGGATCAACTCTGGGGCCAACGTCCTGACTTTC. It codes for CASRKKGGRINSGANVLTF. The chain recombines TRBV11-1 with TRBJ2-6, with D tentatively TRBD1 (6 bases). The CDR3 runs to 19 residues. The V and J ends lost 6 bases and 0 bases respectively, with 21 bases between them. Germline V gives CDR1 SGHAT, CDR2 FQDESV (reference sequence). Variable domain in full (rest from reference TRBV11-1 and TRBJ2-6): EAEVAQSPRYKITEKSQAVAFWCDPISGHATLYWYRQILGQGPELLVQFQDESVVDDSQLPKDRFSAERLKGVDSTLKIQPAELGDSAMYLCASRKKGGRINSGANVLTFGAGSRLTVL.

The sample holds many counts of this clonotype. At one boundary the junction diverges from the germline segment, which might be a read error. CDR3 loop: CSAEDSVDTEAFF. DNA of the CDR3: TGCAGCGCTGAAGACTCGGTGGACACTGAAGCTTTCTTT. The V and J genes are TRBV29-1 and TRBJ1-1; no definite D call. This CDR3 has 13 residues. CDR1 and CDR2 from the germline V gene are SQVTM and ANQGSEA.